This entry concerns a single T cell receptor (beta chain). Sample treatment: PENTA 11 planned treatment interruption arm or continuous ART arm. These data originate in a study of HIV-infected children after antiretroviral therapy interruption. Background on the study: Children were on planned treatment interruption or continuous treatment. Continuous-treatment samples came from weeks 0, 48 and 150. Recorded EBV and CMV exposure existed for most children.

Germline loops: CDR1 LGHDT, CDR2 YNNKEL (reference sequence). The V end lost 2 bases, the J end lost 4 bases, and 15 bases lay between the germline ends. The CDR3 contains 16 residues. The TCR library was built from RNA with a 3' RACE protocol and unique molecular identifiers. TCRdb itself ran the 3' RACE reads through MiXCR, one entry per CDR3 protein. The sample shows about 89,000 distinct CDR3 sequences, roughly 6.4% of them seen only once. V is TRBV3-1 and J is TRBJ2-1, with D perhaps TRBD2 (6 bases). This TCR was recovered from a pool of human donors with HIV. The sequencing used CD45RA+ CD4+ T cells from PBMCs, pooled from several time points, collected from a donor given antiretroviral therapy, either interrupted or continuous. Subset of the sample: naive CD4+ CD45RA+ CD45RO- T cells. CDR3 sequence reads: CASSQKTLRGYNEQFF. DNA of the CDR3: TGTGCCAGCAGCCAAAAGACTTTGCGGGGTTACAATGAGCAGTTCTTC.